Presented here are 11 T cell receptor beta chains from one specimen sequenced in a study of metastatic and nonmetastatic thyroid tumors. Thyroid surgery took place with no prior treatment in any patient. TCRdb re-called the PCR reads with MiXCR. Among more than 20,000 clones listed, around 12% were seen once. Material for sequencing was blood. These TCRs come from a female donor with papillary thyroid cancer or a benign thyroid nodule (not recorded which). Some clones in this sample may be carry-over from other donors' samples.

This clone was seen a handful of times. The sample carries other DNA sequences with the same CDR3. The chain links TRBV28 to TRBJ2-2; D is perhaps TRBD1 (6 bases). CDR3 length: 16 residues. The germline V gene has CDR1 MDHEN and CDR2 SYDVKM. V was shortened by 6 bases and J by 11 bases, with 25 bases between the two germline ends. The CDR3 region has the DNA TGTGCCAGCAGGCCGCAGGGGACCCCCGGGTCTGGCGAGCTGTTTTTT. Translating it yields CASRPQGTPGSGELFF.

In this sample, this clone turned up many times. CDR3 loop: CASSLVRAGRDGYTF. DNA of the CDR3: TGTGCCAGCAGCTTAGTGAGGGCAGGGAGGGATGGCTACACCTTC. The chain recombines TRBV7-9 with TRBJ1-2; a weak D match, TRBD1 (5 bases). Germline V gives CDR1 SEHNR, CDR2 FQNEAQ (reference sequence). Trimming took off 1 base at V and 6 bases at J, with 15 bases between the two ends. This CDR3 is 15 amino acids long.

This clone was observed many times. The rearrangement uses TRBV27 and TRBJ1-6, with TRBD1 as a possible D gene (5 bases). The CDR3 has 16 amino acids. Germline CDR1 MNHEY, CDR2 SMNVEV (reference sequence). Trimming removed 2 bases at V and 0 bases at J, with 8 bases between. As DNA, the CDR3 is TGTGCCAGCAGTTTAACCGACAGCTCCTATAATTCACCCCTCCACTTT. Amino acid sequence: CASSLTDSSYNSPLHF.

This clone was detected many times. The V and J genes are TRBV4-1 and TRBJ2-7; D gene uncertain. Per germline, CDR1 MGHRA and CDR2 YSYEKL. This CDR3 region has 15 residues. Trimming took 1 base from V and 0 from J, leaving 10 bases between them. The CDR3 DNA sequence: TGCGCCAGCAGCCAAGTATCTGCGAGCTCCTACGAGCAGTACTTC. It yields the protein CASSQVSASSYEQYF.

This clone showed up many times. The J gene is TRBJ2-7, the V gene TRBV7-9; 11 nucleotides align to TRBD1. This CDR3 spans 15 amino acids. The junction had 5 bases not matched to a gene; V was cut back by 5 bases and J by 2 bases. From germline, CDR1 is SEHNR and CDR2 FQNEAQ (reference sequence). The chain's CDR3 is CASSAGTGGPYEQYF. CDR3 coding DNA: TGTGCCAGCAGCGCGGGGACAGGGGGGCCCTACGAGCAGTACTTC.

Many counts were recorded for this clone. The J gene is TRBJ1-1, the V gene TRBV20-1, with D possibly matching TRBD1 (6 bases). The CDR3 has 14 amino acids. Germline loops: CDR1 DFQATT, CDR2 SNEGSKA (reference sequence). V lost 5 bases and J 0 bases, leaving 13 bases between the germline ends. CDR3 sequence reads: CSAAEAGVNTEAFF. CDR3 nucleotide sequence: TGCAGTGCTGCGGAGGCAGGGGTGAACACTGAAGCTTTCTTT.

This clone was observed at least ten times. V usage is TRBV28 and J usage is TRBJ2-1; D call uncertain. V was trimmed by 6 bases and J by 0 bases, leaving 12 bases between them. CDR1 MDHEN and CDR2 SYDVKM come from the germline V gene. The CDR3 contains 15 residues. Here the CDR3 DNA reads TGTGCCAGCAGCGACGACCAGAGCTCCTACAATGAGCAGTTCTTC. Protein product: CASSDDQSSYNEQFF.

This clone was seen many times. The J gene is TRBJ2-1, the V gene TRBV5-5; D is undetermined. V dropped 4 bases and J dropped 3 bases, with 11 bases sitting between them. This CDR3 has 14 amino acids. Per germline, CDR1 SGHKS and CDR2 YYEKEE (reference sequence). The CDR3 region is CASSPEGNYNEQFF. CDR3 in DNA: TGTGCCAGCAGCCCGGAAGGGAACTACAATGAGCAGTTCTTC.

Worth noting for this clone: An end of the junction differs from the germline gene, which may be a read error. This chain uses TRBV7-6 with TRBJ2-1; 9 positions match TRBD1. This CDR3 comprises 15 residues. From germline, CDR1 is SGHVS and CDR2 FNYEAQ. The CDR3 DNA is TGTGCCGGCAGCCACCGGGACAGGGCCCTCAATGAGCAGTTCTTC. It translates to CAGSHRDRALNEQFF.

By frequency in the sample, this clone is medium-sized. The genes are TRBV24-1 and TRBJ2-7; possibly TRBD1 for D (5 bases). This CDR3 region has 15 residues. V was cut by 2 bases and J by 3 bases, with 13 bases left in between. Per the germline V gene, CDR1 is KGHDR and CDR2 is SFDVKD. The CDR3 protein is CATSDSRERVYEQYF. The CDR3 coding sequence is TGTGCCACCAGTGATTCCAGGGAAAGGGTCTACGAGCAGTACTTC.

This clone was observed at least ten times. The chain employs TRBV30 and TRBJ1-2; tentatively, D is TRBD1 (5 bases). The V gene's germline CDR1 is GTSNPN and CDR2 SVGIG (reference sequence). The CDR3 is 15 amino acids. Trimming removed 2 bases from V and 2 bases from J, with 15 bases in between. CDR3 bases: TGTGCCTGGAGTTTTTTTGACAGCCTGAACTATGGCTACACCTTC. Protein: CAWSFFDSLNYGYTF.